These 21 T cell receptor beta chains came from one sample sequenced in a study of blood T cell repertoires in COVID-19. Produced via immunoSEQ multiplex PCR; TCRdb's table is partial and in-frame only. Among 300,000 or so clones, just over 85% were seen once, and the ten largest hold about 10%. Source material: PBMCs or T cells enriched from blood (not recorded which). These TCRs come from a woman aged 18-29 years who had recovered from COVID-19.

Written as DNA, the CDR3 is TGTGCCAGCAGTCCAGGCCTGATTTGGGGCTACACCTTC. Translation gives CASSPGLIWGYTF. The rearrangement joins TRBV28 to TRBJ1-2; D gene ambiguous. The CDR3 loop spans 13 amino acids. V gave up 5 bases and J gave up 8 bases, with 15 bases separating them. Germline assignment: CDR1 MDHEN and CDR2 SYDVKM.

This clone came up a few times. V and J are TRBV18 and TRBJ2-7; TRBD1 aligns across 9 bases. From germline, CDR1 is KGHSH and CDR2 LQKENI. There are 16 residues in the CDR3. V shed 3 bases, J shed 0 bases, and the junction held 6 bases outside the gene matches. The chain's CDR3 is CASSPRTGGASYEQYF. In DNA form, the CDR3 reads TGTGCCAGCTCACCGCGAACAGGGGGCGCCTCCTACGAGCAGTACTTC.

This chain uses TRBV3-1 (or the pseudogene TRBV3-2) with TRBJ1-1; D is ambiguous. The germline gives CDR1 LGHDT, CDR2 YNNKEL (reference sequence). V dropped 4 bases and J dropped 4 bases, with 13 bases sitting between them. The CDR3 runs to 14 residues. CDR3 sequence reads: CASSPFGDGTEAFF. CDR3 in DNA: TGTGCCAGCAGCCCGTTCGGAGATGGCACTGAAGCTTTCTTT.

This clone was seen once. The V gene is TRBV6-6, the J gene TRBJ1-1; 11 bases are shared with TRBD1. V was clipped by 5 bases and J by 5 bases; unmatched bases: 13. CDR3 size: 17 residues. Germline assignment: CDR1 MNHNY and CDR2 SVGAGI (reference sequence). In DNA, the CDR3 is TGTGCCAGCAGTCATGTTTGGACAGGGGGCGAAAAAACTGAAGCTTTCTTT. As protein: CASSHVWTGGEKTEAFF.

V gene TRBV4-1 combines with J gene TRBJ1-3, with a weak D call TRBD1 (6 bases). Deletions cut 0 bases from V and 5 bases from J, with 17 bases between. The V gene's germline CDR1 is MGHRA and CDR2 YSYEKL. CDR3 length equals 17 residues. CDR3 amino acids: CASSQDPRGTKRNTIYF. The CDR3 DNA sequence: TGCGCCAGCAGCCAAGATCCGCGGGGGACAAAGAGAAACACCATATATTTT.

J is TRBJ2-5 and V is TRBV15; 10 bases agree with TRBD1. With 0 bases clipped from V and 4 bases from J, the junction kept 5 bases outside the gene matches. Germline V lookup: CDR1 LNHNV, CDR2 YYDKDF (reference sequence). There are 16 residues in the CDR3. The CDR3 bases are TGTGCCACCAGCAGAGATCAGGGACAGGGGTCAGAGACCCAGTACTTC. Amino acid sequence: CATSRDQGQGSETQYF.

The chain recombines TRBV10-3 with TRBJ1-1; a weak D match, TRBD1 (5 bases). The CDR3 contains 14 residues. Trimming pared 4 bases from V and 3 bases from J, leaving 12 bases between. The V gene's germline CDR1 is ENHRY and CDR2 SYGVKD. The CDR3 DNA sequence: TGTGCCATCAGTGTCCAGGGTGGGGACACTGAAGCTTTCTTT. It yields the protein CAISVQGGDTEAFF.

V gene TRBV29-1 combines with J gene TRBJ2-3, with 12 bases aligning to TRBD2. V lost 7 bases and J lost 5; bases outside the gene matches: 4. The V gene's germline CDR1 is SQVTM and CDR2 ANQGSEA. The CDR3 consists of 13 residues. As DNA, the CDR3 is TGCAGCGCGACTAGCGGGAGTGGAGATACGCAGTATTTT. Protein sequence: CSATSGSGDTQYF.

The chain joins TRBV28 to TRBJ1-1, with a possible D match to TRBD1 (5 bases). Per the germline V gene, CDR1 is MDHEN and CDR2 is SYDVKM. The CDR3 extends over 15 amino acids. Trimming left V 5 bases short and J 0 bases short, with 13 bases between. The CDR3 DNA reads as TGTGCCAGCAGTGGAGGGGCCGGGATGAACACTGAAGCTTTCTTT. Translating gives CASSGGAGMNTEAFF.

The CDR3 region has the DNA TGTGCCAGCAGTCCGCACGCAGGGGGCGGCGAAAAACTGTTTTTT. It yields the protein CASSPHAGGGEKLFF. The chain recombines TRBV28 with TRBJ1-4, with TRBD1 identical over 8 bases. Germline trimming cut 5 bases from V and 8 bases from J; bases unmatched to any gene: 10. The CDR3 length is 15 residues. Germline CDR1 reads MDHEN; CDR2 reads SYDVKM.

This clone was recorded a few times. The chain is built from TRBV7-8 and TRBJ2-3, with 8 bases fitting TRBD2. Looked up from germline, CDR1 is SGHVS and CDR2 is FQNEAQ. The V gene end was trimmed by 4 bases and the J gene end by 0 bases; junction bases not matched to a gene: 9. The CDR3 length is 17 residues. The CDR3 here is CASSSGGGPRSTDTQYF. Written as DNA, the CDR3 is TGTGCCAGCAGCTCCGGGGGGGGGCCACGTAGCACAGATACGCAGTATTTT.

This chain's CDR3 is CASRRQENTEAFF. The CDR3 nucleotides are TGTGCCAGCCGACGGCAGGAGAACACTGAAGCTTTCTTT. The V call is TRBV7-3, the J call TRBJ1-1, with no clear D. Germline assignment: CDR1 SGHTA and CDR2 FQGTGA. V was trimmed by 8 bases and J by 1 base, leaving 11 bases between them. The length of the CDR3 is 13 residues.

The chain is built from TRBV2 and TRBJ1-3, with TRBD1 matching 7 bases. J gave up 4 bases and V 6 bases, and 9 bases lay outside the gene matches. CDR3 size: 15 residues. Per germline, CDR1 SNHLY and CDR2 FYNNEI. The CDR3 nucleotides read TGTGCCAGCAGGATAGGGACAGCTGACGGAAACACCATATATTTT. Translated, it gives CASRIGTADGNTIYF.

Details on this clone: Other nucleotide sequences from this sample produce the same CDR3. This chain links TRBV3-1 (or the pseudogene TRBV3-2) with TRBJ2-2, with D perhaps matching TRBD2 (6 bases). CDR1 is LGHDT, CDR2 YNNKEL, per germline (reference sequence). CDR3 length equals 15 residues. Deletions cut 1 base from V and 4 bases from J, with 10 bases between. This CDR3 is CASSQVSGVTGELFF. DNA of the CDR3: TGTGCCAGCAGCCAAGTCTCGGGAGTCACCGGGGAGCTGTTTTTT.

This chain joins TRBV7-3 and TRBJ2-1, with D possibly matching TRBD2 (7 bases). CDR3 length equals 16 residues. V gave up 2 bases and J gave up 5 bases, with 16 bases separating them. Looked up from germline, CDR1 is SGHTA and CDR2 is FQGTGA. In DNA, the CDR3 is TGTGCCAGCAGCTTACTCGCGGGGGCCCTTAACAATGAGCAGTTCTTC. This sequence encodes CASSLLAGALNNEQFF.

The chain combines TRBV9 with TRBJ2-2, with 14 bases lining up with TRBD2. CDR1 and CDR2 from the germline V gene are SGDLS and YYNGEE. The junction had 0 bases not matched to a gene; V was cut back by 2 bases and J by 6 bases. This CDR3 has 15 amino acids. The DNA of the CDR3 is TGTGCCAGCAGCGTGGGACTAGCGGGGGCCGGGGAGCTGTTTTTT. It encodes CASSVGLAGAGELFF.

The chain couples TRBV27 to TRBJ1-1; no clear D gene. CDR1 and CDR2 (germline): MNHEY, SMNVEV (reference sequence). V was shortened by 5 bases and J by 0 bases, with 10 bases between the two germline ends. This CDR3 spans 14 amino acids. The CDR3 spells CASSPQTLNTEAFF. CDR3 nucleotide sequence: TGTGCCAGCAGTCCACAGACCCTGAACACTGAAGCTTTCTTT.

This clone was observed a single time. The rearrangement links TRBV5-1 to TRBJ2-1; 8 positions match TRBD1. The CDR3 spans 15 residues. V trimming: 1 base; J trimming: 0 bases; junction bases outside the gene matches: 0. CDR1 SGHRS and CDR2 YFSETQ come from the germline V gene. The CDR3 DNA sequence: TGCGCCAGCAGCTTGACAGGGGGCTCCTACAATGAGCAGTTCTTC. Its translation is CASSLTGGSYNEQFF.

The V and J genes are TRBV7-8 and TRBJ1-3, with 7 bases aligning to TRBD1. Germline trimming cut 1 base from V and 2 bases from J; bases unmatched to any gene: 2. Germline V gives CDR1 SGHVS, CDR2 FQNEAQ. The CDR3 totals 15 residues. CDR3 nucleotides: TGTGCCAGCAGCTTAGGCACAGGGGCTGGAAACACCATATATTTT. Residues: CASSLGTGAGNTIYF.

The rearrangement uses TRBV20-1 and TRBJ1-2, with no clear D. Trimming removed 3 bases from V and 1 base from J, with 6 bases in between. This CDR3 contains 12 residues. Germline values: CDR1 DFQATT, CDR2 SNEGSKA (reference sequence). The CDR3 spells CSASYGNYGYTF. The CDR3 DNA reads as TGCAGTGCTAGTTACGGTAACTATGGCTACACCTTC.

CDR3 nucleotide sequence: TGCGCCAGCAGCCAAGATTTAAGCACGCGGGCATTGGGGTATGGCTACACCTTC. Translated: CASSQDLSTRALGYGYTF. The rearrangement links TRBV4-1 to TRBJ1-2; no definite D call. The CDR3 consists of 18 residues. V lost 0 bases and J lost 5, with 22 bases in between. Germline V gives CDR1 MGHRA, CDR2 YSYEKL.